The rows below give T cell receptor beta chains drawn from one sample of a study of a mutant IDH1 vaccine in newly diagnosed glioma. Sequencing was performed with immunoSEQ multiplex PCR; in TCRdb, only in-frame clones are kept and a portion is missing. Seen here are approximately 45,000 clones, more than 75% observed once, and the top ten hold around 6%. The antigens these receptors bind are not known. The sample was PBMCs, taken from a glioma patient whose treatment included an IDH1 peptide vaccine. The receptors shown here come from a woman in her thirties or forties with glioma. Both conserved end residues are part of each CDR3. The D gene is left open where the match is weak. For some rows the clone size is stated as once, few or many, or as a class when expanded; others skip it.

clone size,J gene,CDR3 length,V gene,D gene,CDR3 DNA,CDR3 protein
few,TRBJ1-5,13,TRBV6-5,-,TGTGCCAGCAGCCGCGACAGAAATCAGCCCCAGCATTTT,CASSRDRNQPQHF
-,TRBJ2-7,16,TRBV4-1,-,TGCGCCAGCAGCCAACCCACTAGCTCTTCAACCTACGAGCAGTACTTC,CASSQPTSSSTYEQYF
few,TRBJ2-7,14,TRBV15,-,TGTGCCACCCGTCGCACAGGGAGCTCCTACGAGCAGTACTTC,CATRRTGSSYEQYF
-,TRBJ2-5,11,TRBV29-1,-,TGCAGCGCAAAAATCGAGGGGACCCAGTACTTC,CSAKIEGTQYF
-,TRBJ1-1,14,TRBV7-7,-,TGTGCTAGCAGCTTAGGACACCAGAACACTGAAGCTTTCTTT,CASSLGHQNTEAFF
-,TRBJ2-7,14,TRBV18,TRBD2,TGTGCCAGCTCTTCCGGGCGGGGGATGGATGAGCAGTACTTC,CASSSGRGMDEQYF
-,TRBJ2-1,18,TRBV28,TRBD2,TGTGCCAGCAGACCGGAGCTGGGCGGGGGGAGCTCCTACAATGAGCAGTTCTTC,CASRPELGGGSSYNEQFF
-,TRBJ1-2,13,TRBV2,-,TGTGCCAGCATCGTTCGGGGAGCAGATGGCTACACCTTC,CASIVRGADGYTF
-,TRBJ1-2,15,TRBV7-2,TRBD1,TGTGCCAGCAGCTTACATGGACAGGGGGCCTATGGCTACACCTTC,CASSLHGQGAYGYTF
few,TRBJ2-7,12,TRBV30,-,TGTGCCTGGAGTGTCGGGGCCTACGAGCAGTACTTC,CAWSVGAYEQYF
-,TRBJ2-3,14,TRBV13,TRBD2,TGTGCCAGCAGCTTGGCGGGAGTCCCAGATACGCAGTATTTT,CASSLAGVPDTQYF
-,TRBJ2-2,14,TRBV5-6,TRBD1,TGTGCCAGCAAACCGGGACAGGGGGCCGGGGAGCTGTTTTTT,CASKPGQGAGELFF
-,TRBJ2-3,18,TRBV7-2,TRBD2,TGTGCCAGCAGCCCGGGTGCCCTAGCGGGGGCCGTCACAGATACGCAGTATTTT,CASSPGALAGAVTDTQYF
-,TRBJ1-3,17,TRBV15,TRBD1,TGTGCCACCAGCAGAGGGTCGACAGGGGGCCTTGGAAACACCATATATTTT,CATSRGSTGGLGNTIYF
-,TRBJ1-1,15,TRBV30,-,TGTGCCTGGAGTGGAGGGTGGGGTCCGGAAACTGAAGCTTTCTTT,CAWSGGWGPETEAFF
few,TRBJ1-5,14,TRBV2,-,TGTGCCAGCAGTGATAATTATGGCAATCAGCCCCAGCATTTT,CASSDNYGNQPQHF
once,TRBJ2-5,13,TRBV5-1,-,TGCGCCAGCAGCTTGGGAGGCGGAGAGACCCAGTACTTC,CASSLGGGETQYF
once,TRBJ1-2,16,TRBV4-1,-,TGCGCCAGCAGCCACCTAGTGGTCGCAGTCAACTATGGCTACACCTTC,CASSHLVVAVNYGYTF
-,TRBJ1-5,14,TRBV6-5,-,TGTGCCAGCAGTTCCCCGGCCGAAGACGGGGCCCAGCATTTT,CASSSPAEDGAQHF
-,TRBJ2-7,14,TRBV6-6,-,TGTGCCAGCAGTAGAGACAGAAATTTGTACGAGCAGTACTTC,CASSRDRNLYEQYF
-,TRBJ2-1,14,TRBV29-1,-,TGCAGCGTCCCGGACACAACATACTACAATGAGCAGTTCTTC,CSVPDTTYYNEQFF
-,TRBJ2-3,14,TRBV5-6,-,TGTGCCAGCAGCTTTCGGGACTCTACAGATACGCAGTATTTT,CASSFRDSTDTQYF
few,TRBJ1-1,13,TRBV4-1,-,TGCGCCAGCAGCCCCCTGAGCGACACTGAAGCTTTCTTT,CASSPLSDTEAFF
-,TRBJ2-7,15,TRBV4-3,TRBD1,TGCGCCAGCAGCCTGCGCCACGGACAGGGCTACGAGCAGTACTTC,CASSLRHGQGYEQYF
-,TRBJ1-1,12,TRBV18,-,TGTGCCAGCTCACTTCTGAACACTGAAGCTTTCTTT,CASSLLNTEAFF
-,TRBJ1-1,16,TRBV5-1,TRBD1,TGCGCCAGCAGCCCTCTCTTAGGGGGCAGGAACACTGAAGCTTTCTTT,CASSPLLGGRNTEAFF
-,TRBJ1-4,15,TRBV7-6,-,TGTGCCAGCAGCCCCCGGGGCGAGGGAAGGGGAAAACTGTTTTTT,CASSPRGEGRGKLFF
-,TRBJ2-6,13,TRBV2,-,TGTGCCAGCAGTGATCCCCGACCGGTCGTCCTGACTTTC,CASSDPRPVVLTF
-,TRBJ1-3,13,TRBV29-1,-,TGCAGCGTTGCTGGATCGGCTGGAAACACCATATATTTT,CSVAGSAGNTIYF
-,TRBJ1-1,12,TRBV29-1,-,TGCAGCGTTGAAGATCGGGACACTGAAGCTTTCTTT,CSVEDRDTEAFF
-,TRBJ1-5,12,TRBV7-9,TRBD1,TGTGCCAGCAGCTTAGACGATCGGGACAGTCGGTTT,CASSLDDRDSRF
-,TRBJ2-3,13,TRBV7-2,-,TGTGCCAGCAGCTTTGGGGATACAGATACGCAGTATTTT,CASSFGDTDTQYF
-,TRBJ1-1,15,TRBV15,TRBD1,TGTGCCACCAGCAGAGGCCACACAGGGGCCGGAGCAGCTTTCTTT,CATSRGHTGAGAAFF
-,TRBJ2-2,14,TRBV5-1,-,TGCGCCAGCAGCTTGGGGACCGTGACCGGGGAGCTGTTTTTT,CASSLGTVTGELFF
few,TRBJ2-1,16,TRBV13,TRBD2,TGTGCCAGCAGCTTAGCCCGGGAGGAGAGATACAATGAGCAGTTCTTC,CASSLAREERYNEQFF
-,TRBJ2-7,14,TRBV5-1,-,TGCGCCAGCAGCTTCGTCAAAAGCTCCTACGAGCAGTACTTC,CASSFVKSSYEQYF
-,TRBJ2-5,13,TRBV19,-,TGTGCCAGTAGTGAGAATAACCAAGAGACCCAGTACTTC,CASSENNQETQYF